A selection of T cell receptor beta chains follows, all from one sample in a study of T cell repertoires in cytomegalovirus infection. TCRdb called the reads again in MiXCR, with one record for every CDR3 protein. The table lists about 260,000 distinct CDR3 sequences, approximately 10% of them singletons. The sequenced sample consisted of PBMCs. Receptors originate from a human donor in good health (CMV status not recorded). Some clones in this sample may be carry-over from other donors' samples. Each CDR3 is given with its conserved first and last residue.

CDR3 protein | V gene
CASSSQRVGQYF | TRBV28
CASSQDRYQETQYF | TRBV4-3
CSARDGRVTEAFF | TRBV20-1
CASGGTGSGRRNEQFF | TRBV10-2
CASSYQGLRAGRGEQYF | TRBV6-2/TRBV6-3
CASSSGGASYGYTF | TRBV7-2
CASSSRTGTPEAFF | TRBV7-2
CASSPQSTGAQETQYF | TRBV2
CASSLLAGGPPETQYF | TRBV7-2
CASSPANGLFQYF | TRBV7-2
CASSILAGEYEQYF | TRBV19
CATSHTGGETQYF | TRBV15
CASSFNVLTF | TRBV7-2
CATNLGQGSREQYF | TRBV10-3
CASSYGVDIEQFF | TRBV7-2
CASSLVAGAYGEQFF | TRBV7-2
CAIRPPGGLETQYF | TRBV6-6
CASGVGPGEQYF | TRBV6-2/TRBV6-3
CASRVQGATEAFF | TRBV7-2
CATSRDLRGRDYGYTF | TRBV15
CSARDHGQGAAEQYF | TRBV20-1
CASSQGGYDEQYF | TRBV14
CASSLEVGGYEQYF | TRBV7-2
CASSELAGSGNTIYF | TRBV2
CASSYQFPQTTEAFF | TRBV6-1
CASSLEALAGGEQFF | TRBV7-9
CASSPGRLQPQHF | TRBV12-3/TRBV12-4
CASSPDRVAAFF | TRBV7-2
CASTTAADTQYF | TRBV19
CASSATTGRVEQYF | TRBV7-2
CASSLGEFQPQHF | TRBV7-6
CASRVVGRASKEQYF | TRBV6-2/TRBV6-3
CASSRDLASGANEQFF | TRBV5-4
CASSPAGRDPYEQYF | TRBV5-6
CASTPSPGNNEQFF | TRBV5-1
CASSKGVDRVNTEAFF | TRBV19
CASSFGQLGLAGSSYNEQFF | TRBV12-3/TRBV12-4
CASSPAGISTDTQYF | TRBV7-2
CASSFSRDTPNYGYTF | TRBV28
CSASGQYTDTQYF | TRBV20-1
CASSTNRQGSQPQHF | TRBV27
CASSDTSDSYEQYF | TRBV7-9